This T cell receptor beta chain stems from a study of a mutant IDH1 vaccine in newly diagnosed glioma. CDR1 is SGHDT, CDR2 YYEEEE, per germline. J lost 6 bases, V lost 0 bases, and 8 bases had no gene match. This CDR3 comprises 15 residues. This clone was detected once. The antigen is not known. Assay used: immunoSEQ multiplex PCR; TCRdb lists only in-frame clones, some missing. This table holds 84,000 or so clones, 75% to 85% found once. Time point: week 47, end of study. A 20-mer mutant IDH1 peptide at 300 ug was injected subcutaneously with topical imiquimod. This clonotype was obtained from a man between 40 and 49 years old with glioma. This sample comprised PBMCs, obtained from a glioma patient whose treatment included an IDH1 peptide vaccine. The rearrangement joins TRBV5-6 to TRBJ1-1; 7 bases match TRBD1. CDR3 residues: CASSLEATGVSEAFF. CDR3 coding DNA: TGTGCCAGCAGCTTGGAGGCTACAGGGGTATCTGAAGCTTTCTTT.